Sequencing of this T cell receptor beta chain was carried out in a study of molecular identifiers for immune sequencing clone quantification. CDR1 and CDR2 (germline): SQVTM, ANQGSEA. This CDR3 comprises 12 residues. V shed 6 bases and J shed 0 bases, with 8 bases lying between them. At least ten counts were recorded for this clonotype. TCRdb reprocessed the PCR reads with MiXCR, giving one entry per CDR3 protein. The data show about 630,000 distinct CDR3 sequences, 25% seen once. The chain uses TRBV29-1 and TRBJ1-1; the D gene is possibly TRBD1 (5 bases). Sequenced sample: naive CD8+ T cells from blood, with Jurkat cell RNA spiked in. The subset was: FACS-sorted CD8+CD4-CCR7+CD45RA+ naive T cells. The source of this sequence is a human donor in good health. Some libraries in this study had Jurkat cell RNA spiked in. DNA for the CDR3: TGCAGCGTCATAGGGGTGAACACTGAAGCTTTCTTT. It yields the protein CSVIGVNTEAFF.